Following are 4 T cell receptor beta chains from one sample sequenced in a study of OX40 agonist ivuxolimab in advanced cancers. The method was immunoSEQ multiplex PCR; TCRdb's version includes in-frame clones alone and lacks a portion of them. The table includes about 68,000 clones, about 89% detected once. Here the sequenced sample was CD4+ or CD8+ T cells sorted from blood, taken in a trial of the OX40 agonist ivuxolimab. The receptors were gathered from an adult with an advanced solid tumor such as melanoma, head and neck, liver or kidney cancer.

CDR3: CAISERQGEGTEAFF. CDR3 nucleotides: TGTGCCATCAGTGAGCGACAGGGCGAGGGAACTGAAGCTTTCTTT. The chain employs TRBV10-3 and TRBJ1-1; TRBD1 matches 7 bases. There are 15 residues in the CDR3. Germline V gene sequence: CDR1 ENHRY, CDR2 SYGVKD. J was trimmed by 5 bases and V by 2 bases; bases with no gene match: 8.

The chain links TRBV28 to TRBJ1-2; D is uncertain. There are 12 residues in the CDR3. Per germline, CDR1 MDHEN and CDR2 SYDVKM. Trimming left V 7 bases short and J 8 bases short, with 14 bases between. This chain's CDR3 is CASNLLGRGYTF. DNA of the CDR3: TGTGCCAGCAACCTCTTGGGAAGAGGCTACACCTTC.

DNA of the CDR3: TGTGCCAGCTCACCCACTCATAATGGAGTCAACGAGCAGTACTTC. Translation gives CASSPTHNGVNEQYF. J is TRBJ2-7 and V is TRBV18; D remains unclear. The V end lost 3 bases, the J end lost 5 bases, and 17 bases lay between the germline ends. The CDR3 is 15 amino acids. Germline CDR1 KGHSH, CDR2 LQKENI.

V gene TRBV5-1 combines with J gene TRBJ2-1, with D unclear. Germline V CDR1 and CDR2: SGHRS, YFSETQ. CDR3 length: 14 amino acids. Trimming removed 4 bases from V and 7 bases from J, with 15 bases in between. CDR3 region: CASSPDQQVNEQFF. CDR3 sequence (DNA): TGCGCCAGCAGCCCGGACCAGCAAGTGAATGAGCAGTTCTTC.